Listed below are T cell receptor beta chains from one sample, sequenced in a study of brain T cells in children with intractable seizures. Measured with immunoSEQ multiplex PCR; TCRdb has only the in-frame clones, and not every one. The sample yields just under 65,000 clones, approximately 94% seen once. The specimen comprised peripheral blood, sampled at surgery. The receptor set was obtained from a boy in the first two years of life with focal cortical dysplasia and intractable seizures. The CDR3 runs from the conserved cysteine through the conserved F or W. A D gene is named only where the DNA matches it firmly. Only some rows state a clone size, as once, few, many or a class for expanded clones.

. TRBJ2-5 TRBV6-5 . TGTGCCAGCAGTTACACGGATCTCAAGGGGACCCAGTACTTC CASSYTDLKGTQYF
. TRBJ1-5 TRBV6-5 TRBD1 TGTGCCAGCAGACAGGGGGCGCGAGGCAATCAGCCCCAGCATTTT CASRQGARGNQPQHF
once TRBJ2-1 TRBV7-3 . TGTGCCAGCAGCCCCTCCACAGGTTACTACAATGAGCAGTTCTTC CASSPSTGYYNEQFF
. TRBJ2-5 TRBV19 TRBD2 TGTGCCAGTAGTATCCGGACTAGGGAGACCCAGTACTTC CASSIRTRETQYF
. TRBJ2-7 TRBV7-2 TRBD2 TGTGCCAGCAGCTCACGTGGCGGGAGGGCCTACGAGCAGTACTTC CASSSRGGRAYEQYF
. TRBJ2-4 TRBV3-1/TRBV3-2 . TGTGCCAGCAGCCTGGGCGGGTCAATTGCCAAAAACATTCAGTACTTC CASSLGGSIAKNIQYF
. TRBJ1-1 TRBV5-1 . TGCGCCAGCAGCTTGCCCCCAGTCTTAGGGGCCACTGAAGCTTTCTTT CASSLPPVLGATEAFF
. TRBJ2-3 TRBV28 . TGTGCCAGCTCCCATCCCAGGGATACAGGATTTTTTTTCACAGATACGCAGTATTTT CASSHPRDTGFFFTDTQYF
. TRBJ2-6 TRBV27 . TGTGCCAGCAGTACGAGCCTGCGAGGAGTTGCCTCTGGGGCCAACGTCCTGACTTTC CASSTSLRGVASGANVLTF
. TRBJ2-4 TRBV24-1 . TGTGCCACCAGTGATTCCGGACAGTCCACAAACATTCAGTACTTC CATSDSGQSTNIQYF
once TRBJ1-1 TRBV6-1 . TGTGCCAGCAGTGAACTGCCAGCGAACACTGAAGCTTTCTTT CASSELPANTEAFF
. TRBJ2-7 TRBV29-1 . TGCAGCACACCGACAGTGCCCAACGAGCAGTACTTC CSTPTVPNEQYF
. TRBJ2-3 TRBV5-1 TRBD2 TGCGCCAGCAGCTTGGGACTAGCGGGATACACAGATACGCAGTATTTT CASSLGLAGYTDTQYF
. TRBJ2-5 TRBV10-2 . TGCGCCAGCAGCACTCCAGGGGATAGGGAGACCCAGTACTTC CASSTPGDRETQYF
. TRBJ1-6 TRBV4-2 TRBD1 TGTGCCAGCAGCCGGGAGACAGGGGGCGAGTCACCCCTCCACTTT CASSRETGGESPLHF
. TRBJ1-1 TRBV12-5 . TGTGCTAGTGCTCCGGACAGAGGATACACTGAAGCTTTCTTT CASAPDRGYTEAFF
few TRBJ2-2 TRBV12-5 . TGTGCTAGTGGTTTGGCTGGGGCCGGGGAGCTGTTTTTT CASGLAGAGELFF
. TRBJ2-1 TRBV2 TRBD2 TGTTCGATTGTCTTAGGGGACTACTCCTACAATGAGCAGTTCTTC CSIVLGDYSYNEQFF
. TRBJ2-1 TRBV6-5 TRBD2 TGTGCCAGCAGTTACTCGGGACTAGCGGGCGATGAGCAGTTCTTC CASSYSGLAGDEQFF
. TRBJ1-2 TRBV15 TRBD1 TGTGCCACCAGCAAGGGGACAGGGGGCGTCTATGGCTACACCTTC CATSKGTGGVYGYTF
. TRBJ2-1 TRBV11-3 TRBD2 TGTGCCAGCAGCCTACCGACAGGGACGCTAGCGGGAGGTATCCATGAGCAGTTCTTC CASSLPTGTLAGGIHEQFF
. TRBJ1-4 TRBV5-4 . TGTGCCAGCAGCTTAGACAAAGCGGCAACTAATGAAAAACTGTTTTTT CASSLDKAATNEKLFF
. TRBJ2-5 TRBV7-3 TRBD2 TGTGCCAGCAGCTTATCCCTAGCGGGGGGGCAAGAGACCCAGTACTTC CASSLSLAGGQETQYF
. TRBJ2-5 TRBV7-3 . TGTGCCAGCAGCTTAACCGGGCTAGAGGAAGAGACCCAGTACTTC CASSLTGLEEETQYF
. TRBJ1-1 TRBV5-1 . TGCGCCAGCAGCTTGGGGGGCAGGTATTGGGACACTGAAGCTTTCTTT CASSLGGRYWDTEAFF
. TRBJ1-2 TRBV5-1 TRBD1 TGCGCCAGCAGCTTGGGGGGACAGGGGAATGGCTACACCTTC CASSLGGQGNGYTF
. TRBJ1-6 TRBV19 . TGTGCCAGCCTCCCGGGCCGGGGACATAATTCACCCCTCCACTTT CASLPGRGHNSPLHF
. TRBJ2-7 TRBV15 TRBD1 TGTGCCACCAGCAGAGAACAGGGGAACGAGCAGTACTTC CATSREQGNEQYF
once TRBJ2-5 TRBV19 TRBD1 TGTGCCAGTAGTAATCCGGGACAGGGACCCCAAGAGACCCAGTACTTC CASSNPGQGPQETQYF